This T cell receptor (beta chain) appears in the sequencing data of a study of shared T cell receptors in the human thymus. The CDR3 extends over 16 amino acids. V gave up 3 bases and J gave up 0 bases, with 12 bases separating them. The germline gives CDR1 KGHSH, CDR2 LQKENI. Assay used: immunoSEQ multiplex PCR; TCRdb lists only in-frame clones, some missing. There are 720,000 or so clones in the sample; approximately 83% occur only once, and around 0.0099% lies in the top ten. This same sample was also part of a study on human thymus T cells.

This clonotype was obtained from a girl less than two years old with a congenital heart defect. This sequence joins TRBV18 and TRBJ1-3, with D unresolved. Sequencing was carried out using thymocytes. The CDR3 loop is CASSPMGRSSGNTIYF. The CDR3 DNA is TGTGCCAGCTCACCGATGGGCAGAAGCTCTGGAAACACCATATATTTT.